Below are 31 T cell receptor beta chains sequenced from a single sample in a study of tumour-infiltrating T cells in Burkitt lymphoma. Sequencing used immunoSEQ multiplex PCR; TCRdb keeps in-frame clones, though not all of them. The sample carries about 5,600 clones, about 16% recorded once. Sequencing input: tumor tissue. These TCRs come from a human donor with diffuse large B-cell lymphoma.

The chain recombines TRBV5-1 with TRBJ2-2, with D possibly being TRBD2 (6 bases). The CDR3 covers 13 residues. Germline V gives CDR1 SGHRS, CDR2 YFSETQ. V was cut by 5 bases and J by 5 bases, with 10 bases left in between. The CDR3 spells CASRPLATGELFF. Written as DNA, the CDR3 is TGCGCCAGCAGGCCTCTAGCGACCGGGGAGCTGTTTTTT.

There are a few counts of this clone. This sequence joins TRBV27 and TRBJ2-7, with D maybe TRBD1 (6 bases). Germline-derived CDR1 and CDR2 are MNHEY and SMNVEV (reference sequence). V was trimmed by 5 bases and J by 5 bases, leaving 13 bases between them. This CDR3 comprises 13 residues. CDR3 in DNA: TGTGCCAGCAGTCCCCAGGGGTTGGACGAGCAGTACTTC. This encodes CASSPQGLDEQYF.

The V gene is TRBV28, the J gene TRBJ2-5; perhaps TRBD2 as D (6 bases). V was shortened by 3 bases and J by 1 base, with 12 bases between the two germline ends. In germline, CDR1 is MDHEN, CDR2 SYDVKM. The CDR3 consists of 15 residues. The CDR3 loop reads CASSFTGLSQETQYF. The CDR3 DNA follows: TGTGCCAGCAGTTTTACGGGACTCAGCCAAGAGACCCAGTACTTC.

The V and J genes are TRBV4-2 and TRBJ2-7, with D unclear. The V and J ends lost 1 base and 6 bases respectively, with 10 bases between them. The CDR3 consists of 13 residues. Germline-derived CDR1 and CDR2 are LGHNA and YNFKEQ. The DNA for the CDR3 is TGTGCCAGCAGCCAAGTAAAGCAGGTCGAGCAGTACTTC. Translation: CASSQVKQVEQYF.

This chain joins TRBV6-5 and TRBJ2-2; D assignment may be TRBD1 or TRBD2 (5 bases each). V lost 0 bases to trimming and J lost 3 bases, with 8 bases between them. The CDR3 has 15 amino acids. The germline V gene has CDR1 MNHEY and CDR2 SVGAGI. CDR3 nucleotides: TGTGCCAGCAGTTACTCGGGGGTCGACACCGGGGAGCTGTTTTTT. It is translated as CASSYSGVDTGELFF.

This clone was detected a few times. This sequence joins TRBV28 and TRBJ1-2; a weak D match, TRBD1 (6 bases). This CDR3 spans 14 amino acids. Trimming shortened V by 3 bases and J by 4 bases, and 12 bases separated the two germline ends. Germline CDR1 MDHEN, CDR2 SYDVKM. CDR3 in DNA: TGTGCCAGCAGTTTGGGGACATATTCCTATGGCTACACCTTC. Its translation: CASSLGTYSYGYTF.

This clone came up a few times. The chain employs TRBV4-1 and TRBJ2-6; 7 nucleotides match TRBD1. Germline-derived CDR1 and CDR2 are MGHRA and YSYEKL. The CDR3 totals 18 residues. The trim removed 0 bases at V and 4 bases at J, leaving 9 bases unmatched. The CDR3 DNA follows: TGCGCCAGCAGCCAAGATCCGGGGACAGTTACGGGGGCCAACGTCCTGACTTTC. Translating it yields CASSQDPGTVTGANVLTF.

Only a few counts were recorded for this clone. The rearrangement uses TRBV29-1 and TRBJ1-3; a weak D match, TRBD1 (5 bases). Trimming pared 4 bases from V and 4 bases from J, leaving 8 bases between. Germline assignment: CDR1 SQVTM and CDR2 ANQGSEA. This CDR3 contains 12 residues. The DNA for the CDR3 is TGCAGCGTTGTCACAGGCGGAAACACCATATATTTT. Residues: CSVVTGGNTIYF.

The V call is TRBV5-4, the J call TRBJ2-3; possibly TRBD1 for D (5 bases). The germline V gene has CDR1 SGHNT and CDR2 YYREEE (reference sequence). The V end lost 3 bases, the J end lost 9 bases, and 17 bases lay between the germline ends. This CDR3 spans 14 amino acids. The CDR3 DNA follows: TGTGCCAGCAGCTCCTCGACAGCCCTCCGGACGCAGTATTTT. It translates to CASSSSTALRTQYF.

CDR3 sequence: CASSLHERNTEAFF. CDR3 nucleotides: TGTGCCAGCAGCTTACACGAGAGAAACACTGAAGCTTTCTTT. The chain links TRBV7-9 to TRBJ1-1; the D is unclear. The V and J ends lost 2 bases and 2 bases respectively, with 9 bases between them. Per the germline V gene, CDR1 is SEHNR and CDR2 is FQNEAQ (reference sequence). This CDR3 region has 14 residues.

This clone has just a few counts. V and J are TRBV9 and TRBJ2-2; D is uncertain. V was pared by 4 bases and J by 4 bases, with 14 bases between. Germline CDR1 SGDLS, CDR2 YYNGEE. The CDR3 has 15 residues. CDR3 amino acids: CASSSSGTTTGELFF. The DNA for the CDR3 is TGTGCCAGCAGCTCCTCGGGCACCACCACCGGGGAGCTGTTTTTT.

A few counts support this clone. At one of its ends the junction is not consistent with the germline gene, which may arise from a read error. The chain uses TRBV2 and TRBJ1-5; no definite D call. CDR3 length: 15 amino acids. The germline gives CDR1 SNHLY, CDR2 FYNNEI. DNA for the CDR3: TGTGCCAGCAGTGAATTTGGACTCCCGAATCCGCCCCAGCATTTT. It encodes CASSEFGLPNPPQHF.

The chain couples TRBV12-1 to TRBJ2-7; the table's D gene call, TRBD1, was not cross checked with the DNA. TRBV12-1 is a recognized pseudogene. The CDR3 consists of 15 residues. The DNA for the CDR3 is TGTGCCAGCAGACCTGACAGGGTCAACTCCTACGAGCAGTACTTC. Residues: CASRPDRVNSYEQYF.

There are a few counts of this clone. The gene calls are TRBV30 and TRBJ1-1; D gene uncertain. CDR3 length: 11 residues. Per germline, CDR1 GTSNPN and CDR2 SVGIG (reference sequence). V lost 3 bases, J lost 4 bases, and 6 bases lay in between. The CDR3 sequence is CAWRGITEAFF. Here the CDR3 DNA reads TGTGCCTGGAGGGGGATCACTGAAGCTTTCTTT.

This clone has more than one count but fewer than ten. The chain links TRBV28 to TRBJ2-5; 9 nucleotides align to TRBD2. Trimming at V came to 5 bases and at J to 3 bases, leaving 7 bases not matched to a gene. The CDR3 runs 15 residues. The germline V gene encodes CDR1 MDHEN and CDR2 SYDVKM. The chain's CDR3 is CASSKLAGREETQYF. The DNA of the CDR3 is TGTGCCAGCAGTAAGCTAGCGGGAAGGGAAGAGACCCAGTACTTC.

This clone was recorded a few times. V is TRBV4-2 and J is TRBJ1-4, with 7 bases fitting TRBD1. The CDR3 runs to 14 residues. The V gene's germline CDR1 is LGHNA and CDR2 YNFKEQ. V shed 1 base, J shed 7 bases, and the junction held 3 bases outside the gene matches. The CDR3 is CASSQGQGGEKLFF. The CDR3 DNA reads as TGTGCCAGCAGCCAAGGACAGGGAGGTGAAAAACTGTTTTTT.

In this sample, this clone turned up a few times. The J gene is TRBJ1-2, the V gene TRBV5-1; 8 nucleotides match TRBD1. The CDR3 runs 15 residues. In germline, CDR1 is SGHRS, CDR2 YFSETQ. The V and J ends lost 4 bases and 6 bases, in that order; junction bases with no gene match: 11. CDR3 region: CASSKEGRGLDGYTF. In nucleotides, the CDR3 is TGCGCCAGCAGCAAGGAAGGCAGGGGGCTCGATGGCTACACCTTC.

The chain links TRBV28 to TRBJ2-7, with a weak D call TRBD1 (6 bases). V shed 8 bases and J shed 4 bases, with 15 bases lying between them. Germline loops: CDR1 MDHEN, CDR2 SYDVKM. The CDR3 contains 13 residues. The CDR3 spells CASCIATGYEQYF. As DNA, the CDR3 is TGTGCCAGCTGTATTGCCACAGGGTACGAGCAGTACTTC.

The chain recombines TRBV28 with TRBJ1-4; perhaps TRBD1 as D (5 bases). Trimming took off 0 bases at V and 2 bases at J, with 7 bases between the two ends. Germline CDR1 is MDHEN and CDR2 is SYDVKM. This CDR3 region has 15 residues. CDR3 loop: CASSLWGVTNEKLFF. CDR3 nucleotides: TGTGCCAGCAGTTTATGGGGGGTGACTAATGAAAAACTGTTTTTT. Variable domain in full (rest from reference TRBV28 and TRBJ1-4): DVKVTQSSRYLVKRTGEKVFLECVQDMDHENMFWYRQDPGLGLRLIYFSYDVKMKEKGDIPEGYSVSREKKERFSLILESASTNQTSMYLCASSLWGVTNEKLFFGSGTQLSVL.

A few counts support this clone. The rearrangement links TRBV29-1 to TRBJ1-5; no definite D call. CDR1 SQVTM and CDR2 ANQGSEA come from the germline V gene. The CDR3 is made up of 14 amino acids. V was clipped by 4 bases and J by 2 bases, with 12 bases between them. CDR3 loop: CSVAPGSGNQPQHF. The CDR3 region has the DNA TGCAGCGTTGCGCCAGGCAGTGGCAATCAGCCCCAGCATTTT.

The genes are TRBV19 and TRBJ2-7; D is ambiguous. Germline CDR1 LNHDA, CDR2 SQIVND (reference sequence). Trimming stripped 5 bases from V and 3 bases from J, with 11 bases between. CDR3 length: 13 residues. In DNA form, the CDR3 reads TGTGCCAGTAGTGCCAGTTCGGGCTACGAGCAGTACTTC. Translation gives CASSASSGYEQYF.

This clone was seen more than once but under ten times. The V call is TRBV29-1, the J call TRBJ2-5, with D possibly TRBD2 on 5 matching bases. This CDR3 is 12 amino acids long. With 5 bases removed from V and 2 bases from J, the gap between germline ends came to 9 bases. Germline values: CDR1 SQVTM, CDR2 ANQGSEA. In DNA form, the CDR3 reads TGCAGCGTTATTAAGCGGCAAGAGACCCAGTACTTC. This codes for CSVIKRQETQYF.

Here the CDR3 reads CASRTDSYEQYF. The CDR3 DNA reads TGTGCCAGCAGGACGGACTCCTACGAGCAGTACTTC. The gene calls are TRBV2 and TRBJ2-7; D remains ambiguous. The CDR3 sequence is 12 residues long. The V end was cut by 6 bases, the J end by 0 bases, with 6 bases between. CDR1 is SNHLY and CDR2 is FYNNEI in the germline V gene.

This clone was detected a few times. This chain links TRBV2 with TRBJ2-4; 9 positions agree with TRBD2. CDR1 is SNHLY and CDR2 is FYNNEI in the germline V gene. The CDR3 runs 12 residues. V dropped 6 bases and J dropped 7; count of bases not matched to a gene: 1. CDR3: CASRAGGNIQYF. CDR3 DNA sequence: TGTGCCAGCAGGGCGGGAGGGAACATTCAGTACTTC.

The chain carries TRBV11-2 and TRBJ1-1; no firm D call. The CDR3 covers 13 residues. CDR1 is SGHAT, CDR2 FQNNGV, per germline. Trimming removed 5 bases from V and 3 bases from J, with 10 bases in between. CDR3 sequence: CASSPRRYTEAFF. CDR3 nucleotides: TGTGCCAGCAGCCCCCGGCGATACACTGAAGCTTTCTTT.

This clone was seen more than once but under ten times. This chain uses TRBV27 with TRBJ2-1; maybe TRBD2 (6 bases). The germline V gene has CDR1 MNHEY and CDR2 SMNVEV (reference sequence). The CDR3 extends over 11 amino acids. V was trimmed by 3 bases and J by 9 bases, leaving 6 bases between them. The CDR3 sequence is CASSFGGEQFF. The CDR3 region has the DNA TGTGCCAGCAGTTTCGGGGGTGAGCAGTTCTTC.

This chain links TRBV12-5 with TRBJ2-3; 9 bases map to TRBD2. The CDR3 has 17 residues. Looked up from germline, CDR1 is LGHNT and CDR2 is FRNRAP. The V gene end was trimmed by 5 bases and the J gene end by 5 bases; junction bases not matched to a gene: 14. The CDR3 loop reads CASGPERREGHGDTQYF. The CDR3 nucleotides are TGTGCTAGTGGTCCAGAGCGGCGGGAGGGCCATGGAGATACGCAGTATTTT.

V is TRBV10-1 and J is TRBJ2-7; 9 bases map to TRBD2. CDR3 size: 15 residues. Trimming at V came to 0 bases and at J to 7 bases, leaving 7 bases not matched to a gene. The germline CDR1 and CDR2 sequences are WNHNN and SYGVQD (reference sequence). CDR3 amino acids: CASSESRAGGTEQYF. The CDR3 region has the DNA TGCGCCAGCAGTGAGTCCCGGGCGGGAGGGACGGAGCAGTACTTC.

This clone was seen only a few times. CDR3 sequence (DNA): TGTGCCACACGGAGGGGGGGGAATTCCTACGAGCAGTACTTC. As protein: CATRRGGNSYEQYF. The chain is built from TRBV6-5 and TRBJ2-7; perhaps TRBD2 as D (7 bases). Trimming took off 10 bases at V and 1 base at J, with 17 bases between the two ends. Germline assignment: CDR1 MNHEY and CDR2 SVGAGI. The CDR3 has 14 amino acids.

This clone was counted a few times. This chain's CDR3 is CASSDRTANTGELFF. The CDR3 region has the DNA TGTGCCAGCAGCGACCGGACTGCGAACACCGGGGAGCTGTTTTTT. This chain links TRBV9 with TRBJ2-2; the D gene is possibly TRBD2 (5 bases). Per the germline V gene, CDR1 is SGDLS and CDR2 is YYNGEE. CDR3 length equals 15 residues. Trimming stripped 3 bases from V and 0 bases from J, with 9 bases between.

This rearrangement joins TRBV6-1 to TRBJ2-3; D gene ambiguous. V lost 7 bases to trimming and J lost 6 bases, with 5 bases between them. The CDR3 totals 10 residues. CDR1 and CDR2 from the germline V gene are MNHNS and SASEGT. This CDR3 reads CASNSDTQYF. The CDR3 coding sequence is TGTGCCAGCAACTCGGATACGCAGTATTTT.